The T cell receptor (beta chain) under discussion was sequenced for a study of vaccination effects on CD4 cells after COVID-19. This clone is a singleton in its sample. Its cognate antigen is unknown. Clones were sequenced by immunoSEQ multiplex PCR, and TCRdb holds only the in-frame ones, with some missing. Of under 80,000 clones in the sample, around 72% were seen once. Using viral peptide pools, the ViraFEST assay grew out antigen-specific CD4+ T cells prior to sequencing. Culture proceeded for more than 8 days, and CD4+ T cells were then isolated. This person caught SARS-CoV-2 sometime from March to December 2020, and PCR testing confirmed the infection. General study findings and limits: Infection-derived and vaccine-derived clones contracted markedly late after vaccination.

CDR1 and CDR2 from the germline V gene are GTSNPN and SVGIG (reference sequence). V lost 5 bases to trimming and J lost 5 bases; unmatched junction nucleotides: 10. The CDR3 is 14 residues long. The chain combines TRBV30 with TRBJ1-1; 8 bases are shared with TRBD1. The source of this sequence is a human donor who had a prior SARS-CoV-2 infection. Sequences were derived from CD4+ T cells from PBMCs cultured with HIV peptides, sampled before COVID-19 vaccination. This sample's subset: HIV-1 Nef peptide pool negative control/reference culture. CDR3 bases: TGTGCCTGGGCGCACCCGGACAGGGAAACTGAAGCTTTCTTT. Protein sequence: CAWAHPDRETEAFF.